These 14 T cell receptor beta chains were sequenced from one sample in a study of OX40 agonist ivuxolimab in advanced cancers. The repertoire was sequenced with immunoSEQ multiplex PCR; TCRdb's copy has only in-frame clones and lacks some. The sample has fewer than 100,000 clones, around 92% seen once. The sample in question was CD4+ or CD8+ T cells sorted from blood, obtained in a trial of the OX40 agonist ivuxolimab. The receptors shown here come from an adult with an advanced solid tumor such as melanoma, head and neck, liver or kidney cancer.

The genes are TRBV21-1 and TRBJ1-5; the table assigns TRBD1, which was not confirmed against the DNA. TRBV21-1 is labeled a pseudogene. The CDR3 contains 15 residues. DNA for the CDR3: TGTGCCAGCAGCAAAGCTGTGGACAGAAATCAGCCCCAGCATTTT. Translated: CASSKAVDRNQPQHF.

This chain uses TRBV28 with TRBJ2-7; D unresolved. Deletions cut 3 bases from V and 4 bases from J, with 10 bases between. CDR1 is MDHEN, CDR2 SYDVKM, per germline. The CDR3 covers 13 residues. Written as DNA, the CDR3 is TGTGCCAGCAGTTTTTGGGCAGATTACGAGCAGTACTTC. This translates into CASSFWADYEQYF.

The chain employs TRBV5-6 and TRBJ1-1, with a possible D match to TRBD1 (5 bases). Germline loops: CDR1 SGHDT, CDR2 YYEEEE. The V end lost 0 bases, the J end lost 1 base, and 13 bases lay between the germline ends. The CDR3 has 16 amino acids. CDR3: CASSLGPITGNTEAFF. The CDR3, as DNA: TGTGCCAGCAGCTTGGGACCAATTACAGGGAACACTGAAGCTTTCTTT.

The V gene is TRBV28, the J gene TRBJ2-2; D unresolved. This CDR3 is built from 12 residues. The germline V gene encodes CDR1 MDHEN and CDR2 SYDVKM. V was cut by 5 bases and J by 3 bases, with 4 bases left in between. Here the CDR3 reads CASSRYTGELFF. The DNA of the CDR3 is TGTGCCAGCAGTCGTTACACCGGGGAGCTGTTTTTT. Using reference TRBV28 and TRBJ2-2 for the parts outside the CDR3, the full variable domain is DVKVTQSSRYLVKRTGEKVFLECVQDMDHENMFWYRQDPGLGLRLIYFSYDVKMKEKGDIPEGYSVSREKKERFSLILESASTNQTSMYLCASSRYTGELFFGEGSRLTVL.

This clone was recorded once. The chain has TRBV5-1 and TRBJ1-2, with D possibly being TRBD1 (6 bases). The CDR3 loop spans 15 amino acids. The germline V gene encodes CDR1 SGHRS and CDR2 YFSETQ. Between the trimmed V and J ends, which lost 0 bases and 5 bases, there was a span of 14 bases. The CDR3 nucleotides are TGCGCCAGCAGCTTGGCCGGATGGACAGTTTATGGCTACACCTTC. Translated: CASSLAGWTVYGYTF.

This chain joins TRBV27 and TRBJ1-1; 7 nucleotides agree with TRBD1. The CDR3 sequence is 12 residues long. CDR1 and CDR2 (germline): MNHEY, SMNVEV (reference sequence). The ends lost 6 bases at V and 6 bases at J; junction bases unmatched: 4. DNA for the CDR3: TGTGCCAGCAGGGACAGGCTTGCTGAAGCTTTCTTT. The encoded protein is CASRDRLAEAFF.

This clone was counted a single time. The chain is built from TRBV6-1 and TRBJ2-5, with D perhaps TRBD1 or TRBD2 (5 bases each). V was shortened by 1 base and J by 0 bases, with 9 bases between the two germline ends. This CDR3 is 15 amino acids long. Germline values: CDR1 MNHNS, CDR2 SASEGT. CDR3 DNA sequence: TGTGCCAGCAGTGAAGAAGAGGGGTACCAAGAGACCCAGTACTTC. This codes for CASSEEEGYQETQYF.

This chain links TRBV2 with TRBJ1-2, with TRBD1 matching 11 bases. The germline CDR1 and CDR2 sequences are SNHLY and FYNNEI. The CDR3 is 14 amino acids. V dropped 7 bases and J dropped 7; count of bases not matched to a gene: 8. The CDR3 DNA reads as TGTGCCAGCAATCGGGACAGGGGGAATGTTGGCTACACCTTC. This translates into CASNRDRGNVGYTF. Drawing the rest from reference TRBV2 and TRBJ1-2, the complete variable domain is EPEVTQTPSHQVTQMGQEVILRCVPISNHLYFYWYRQILGQKVEFLVSFYNNEISEKSEIFDDQFSVERPDGSNFTLKIRSTKLEDSAMYFCASNRDRGNVGYTFGSGTRLTVV.

This clone was observed a few times. The V gene is TRBV7-2, the J gene TRBJ1-5; D is ambiguous. The V end lost 5 bases, the J end lost 3 bases, and 5 bases lay between the germline ends. This CDR3 contains 12 residues. From germline, CDR1 is SGHTA and CDR2 FQGNSA. Written as DNA, the CDR3 is TGTGCCAGCAGCCCCCCCAATCAGCCCCAGCATTTT. Translating gives CASSPPNQPQHF.

The rearrangement uses TRBV27 and TRBJ2-2; the D is unclear. The CDR3 is 11 amino acids. V shed 7 bases and J shed 6 bases, with 6 bases lying between them. From germline, CDR1 is MNHEY and CDR2 SMNVEV (reference sequence). The CDR3 sequence: CASIYAGELFF. CDR3 DNA: TGTGCCAGCATATACGCCGGGGAGCTGTTTTTT.

The V gene is TRBV28, the J gene TRBJ2-3; D not certain. Deletions cut 3 bases from V and 2 bases from J, with 12 bases between. This CDR3 is built from 15 residues. Germline CDR1 is MDHEN and CDR2 is SYDVKM. The CDR3 loop reads CASSFGTTNTDTQYF. Written as DNA, the CDR3 is TGTGCCAGCAGTTTCGGCACCACAAACACAGATACGCAGTATTTT. The full variable domain, with the rest looked up from reference TRBV28 and TRBJ2-3, is DVKVTQSSRYLVKRTGEKVFLECVQDMDHENMFWYRQDPGLGLRLIYFSYDVKMKEKGDIPEGYSVSREKKERFSLILESASTNQTSMYLCASSFGTTNTDTQYFGPGTRLTVL.

V usage is TRBV29-1 and J usage is TRBJ2-3; a possible D gene is TRBD2 (6 bases). The germline gives CDR1 SQVTM, CDR2 ANQGSEA. This CDR3 contains 14 residues. V lost 3 bases and J lost 0, with 10 bases in between. The CDR3 nucleotides are TGCAGCGTTGACCGGCGGGGAAGCACAGATACGCAGTATTTT. Its protein is CSVDRRGSTDTQYF.

V usage is TRBV7-9 and J usage is TRBJ1-1; D uncertain. V lost 3 bases, J lost 1 base, and 9 bases lay in between. This CDR3 spans 14 amino acids. CDR1 SEHNR and CDR2 FQNEAQ come from the germline V gene (reference sequence). CDR3 protein: CASSFFLQNTEAFF. CDR3 bases: TGTGCCAGCAGCTTCTTCCTTCAGAACACTGAAGCTTTCTTT.

V gene TRBV9 combines with J gene TRBJ2-7, with 12 bases lining up with TRBD1. V lost 0 bases and J lost 4; bases outside the gene matches: 5. This CDR3 has 16 amino acids. The germline V gene encodes CDR1 SGDLS and CDR2 YYNGEE. CDR3 region: CASSVEGTGGGYEQYF. CDR3 in DNA: TGTGCCAGCAGCGTAGAAGGGACAGGGGGCGGGTACGAGCAGTACTTC.